This record concerns one T cell receptor (beta chain) sequence. Its antigen is undetermined. Cells were stimulated with CMV-infected fibroblast lysates at 10 ug/mL. Sorted nonresponding memory CD4+ T cells were CD40L-negative, CD69-negative, CD45RO-high. Sequencing used immunoSEQ version 4 in survey mode. TCRdb's copy holds only in-frame clones and misses some; the assay was immunoSEQ multiplex PCR. The profile shows roughly 41,000 clones, roughly 80% of them singletons. This sample is drawn from a study of persistence of HIV-infected CD4 T cells. CDR3 length: 16 amino acids. Germline-derived CDR1 and CDR2 are SGHDN and FVKESK. V lost 0 bases to trimming and J lost 4 bases, with 13 bases between them.

Material: CD4+ T cells sorted from PBMCs after approximately 19-hour stimulation, obtained from a patient who received antiretroviral therapy. The clonotype originates from an adult man with HIV who was CMV-seropositive. The gene calls are TRBV14 and TRBJ1-3; perhaps TRBD1 as D (5 bases). The CDR3 nucleotides are TGTGCCAGCAGCCAAGATAGGGAGGGGCCGGGAAACACCATATATTTT. The encoded protein is CASSQDREGPGNTIYF. The variable domain in full, with the rest retrieved from reference TRBV14 and TRBJ1-3, is EAGVTQFPSHSVIEKGQTVTLRCDPISGHDNLYWYRRVMGKEIKFLLHFVKESKQDESGMPNNRFLAERTGGTYSTLKVQPAELEDSGVYFCASSQDREGPGNTIYFGEGSWLTVV.